The 21 T cell receptor beta chains listed next were all sequenced from one sample in a study of shared clonotypes between healthy human individuals. The data were produced by immunoSEQ multiplex PCR, yet TCRdb's version contains in-frame clones alone and is incomplete. The profile shows approximately 530,000 clones, almost 97% of them singletons. Sequencing used naive CD4+ T cells sorted from blood. The subset was: CD45RA+ positively selected. These receptor sequences come from a woman aged 25-40 years in good health.

Only a few counts were recorded for this clone. The genes are TRBV20-1 and TRBJ2-7; D not certain. CDR1 is DFQATT and CDR2 is SNEGSKA in the germline V gene (reference sequence). The CDR3 extends over 11 amino acids. Trimming removed 3 bases at V and 9 bases at J, with 12 bases between. The CDR3 protein is CSASPSERQYF. CDR3 nucleotides: TGCAGTGCTAGCCCGTCTGAACGGCAGTACTTC.

As DNA, the CDR3 is TGTGCCAGCAGCTCCGTCAGCGGGAACTACGAGCAGTACTTC. Amino acid sequence: CASSSVSGNYEQYF. The rearrangement links TRBV7-8 to TRBJ2-5; TRBD2 matches at 7 bases. The J call is uncertain, as TRBJ2-7 better fits the DNA end. This CDR3 has 14 amino acids. In germline, CDR1 is SGHVS, CDR2 FQNEAQ.

The J gene is TRBJ2-1, the V gene TRBV2; D is unclear. Between the trimmed V and J ends, which lost 2 bases and 5 bases, there was a span of 10 bases. CDR1 and CDR2 (germline): SNHLY, FYNNEI. The CDR3 is 14 residues long. The CDR3, as DNA: TGTGCCAGCAGTGAAATACTCTACCACAATGAGCAGTTCTTC. Its protein product is CASSEILYHNEQFF.

This clone was observed a single time. The V gene is TRBV10-3, the J gene TRBJ1-2; 7 bases line up with TRBD1. The CDR3 has 14 residues. V lost 2 bases to trimming and J lost 5 bases; unmatched junction nucleotides: 5. The germline gives CDR1 ENHRY, CDR2 SYGVKD. CDR3 nucleotides: TGTGCCATCAGTGAGACCGGGACAGTTTATGGCTACACCTTC. Translation gives CAISETGTVYGYTF.

The chain joins TRBV18 to TRBJ2-2, with D unclear. Trimming took off 3 bases at V and 6 bases at J, with 2 bases between the two ends. Per germline, CDR1 KGHSH and CDR2 LQKENI. The CDR3 covers 11 residues. The CDR3 is CASSPSGELFF. The DNA of the CDR3 is TGTGCCAGCTCACCCTCCGGGGAGCTGTTTTTT.

With regard to this clone: The same CDR3 arises from other DNA sequences in this sample as well. The rearrangement joins TRBV5-1 to TRBJ1-1; D gene uncertain. The CDR3 runs 13 residues. The germline V and J ends were trimmed by 2 bases and 1 base, with 6 bases remaining between them. Germline V gene sequence: CDR1 SGHRS, CDR2 YFSETQ. The CDR3 is CASSFRENTEAFF. Written as DNA, the CDR3 is TGCGCCAGCAGCTTCCGGGAGAACACTGAAGCTTTCTTT.

J is TRBJ2-5 and V is TRBV7-2; 7 bases line up with TRBD1. CDR1 is SGHTA and CDR2 is FQGNSA in the germline V gene. The CDR3 totals 13 residues. With V trimmed by 8 bases and J by 6 bases, 9 bases remained unmatched. This chain's CDR3 is CASHRGLLQTQYF. The DNA for the CDR3 is TGTGCCAGCCACAGGGGATTGCTCCAGACCCAGTACTTC.

This chain links TRBV14 with TRBJ1-4; D not resolved. CDR1 and CDR2 from the germline V gene are SGHDN and FVKESK. This CDR3 has 15 amino acids. Trimming pared 4 bases from V and 7 bases from J, leaving 16 bases between. CDR3 DNA sequence: TGTGCCAGCAGCCCTCGTCCGGGCGAAGGTGAAAAACTGTTTTTT. Residues: CASSPRPGEGEKLFF.

The genes are TRBV18 and TRBJ1-3, with 9 positions matching TRBD1. Germline-derived CDR1 and CDR2 are KGHSH and LQKENI. V gave up 5 bases and J gave up 0 bases; unmatched junction bases: 5. The CDR3 is 16 amino acids. The CDR3 DNA is TGTGCCAGCTCATCGGGACAGGGCGGCTCTGGAAACACCATATATTTT. Its translation: CASSSGQGGSGNTIYF. Combining the CDR3 with reference TRBV18 and TRBJ1-3 gives the whole variable domain NAGVMQNPRHLVRRRGQEARLRCSPMKGHSHVYWYRQLPEEGLKFMVYLQKENIIDESGMPKERFSAEFPKEGPSILRIQQVVRGDSAAYFCASSSGQGGSGNTIYFGEGSWLTVV.

This chain uses TRBV19 with TRBJ1-4, with D unresolved. The CDR3 contains 16 residues. Germline CDR1 LNHDA, CDR2 SQIVND (reference sequence). Trimming took 5 bases from V and 3 from J, leaving 16 bases between them. The CDR3 sequence: CASSVPTHGSNEKLFF. CDR3 DNA: TGTGCCAGTAGTGTCCCAACTCACGGGTCTAATGAAAAACTGTTTTTT.

V gene TRBV5-1 combines with J gene TRBJ1-2; D call uncertain. V dropped 3 bases and J dropped 12 bases, with 18 bases sitting between them. CDR3 length equals 13 residues. Germline V gives CDR1 SGHRS, CDR2 YFSETQ. CDR3 DNA sequence: TGCGCCAGCAGCTCCTTCGCGGGGAGCGGAAACACCTTC. This gives the protein CASSSFAGSGNTF. The whole variable domain, remainder taken from reference TRBV5-1 and TRBJ1-2, is KAGVTQTPRYLIKTRGQQVTLSCSPISGHRSVSWYQQTPGQGLQFLFEYFSETQRNKGNFPGRFSGRQFSNSRSEMNVSTLELGDSALYLCASSSFAGSGNTFGSGTRLTVV.

The chain is built from TRBV27 and TRBJ2-2; no firm D call. CDR1 MNHEY and CDR2 SMNVEV come from the germline V gene (reference sequence). V was cut by 3 bases and J by 5 bases, with 7 bases left in between. The CDR3 loop spans 13 amino acids. The CDR3 bases are TGTGCCAGCAGTTTCCGGCCTACCGGGGAGCTGTTTTTT. Translation: CASSFRPTGELFF.

The rearrangement uses TRBV5-5 and TRBJ2-3; no definite D call. CDR3 length: 12 amino acids. V was pared by 0 bases and J by 5 bases, with 4 bases between. Germline-derived CDR1 and CDR2 are SGHKS and YYEKEE (reference sequence). CDR3 in DNA: TGTGCCAGCAGCTTGGTTGTAGATACGCAGTATTTT. Translating it yields CASSLVVDTQYF.

The chain recombines TRBV7-8 with TRBJ2-7; the match to TRBD2 covers 11 bases. The germline V gene encodes CDR1 SGHVS and CDR2 FQNEAQ. V lost 2 bases and J lost 5; bases outside the gene matches: 5. CDR3 length equals 15 residues. The CDR3 sequence: CASSLYGLAGHEQYF. CDR3 DNA sequence: TGTGCCAGCAGCTTATACGGACTAGCGGGCCACGAGCAGTACTTC.

V and J are TRBV10-2 and TRBJ1-4; D gene unclear. CDR3 length: 15 amino acids. Germline CDR1 is WSHSY and CDR2 is SAAADI. Trimming took off 3 bases at V and 1 base at J, with 9 bases between the two ends. Here the CDR3 DNA reads TGCGCCAGCAGTGATAGACTAGGAACTAATGAAAAACTGTTTTTT. Translation gives CASSDRLGTNEKLFF.

The chain has TRBV27 and TRBJ1-3, with a weak D call TRBD1 (5 bases). The V end lost 6 bases, the J end lost 3 bases, and 12 bases lay between the germline ends. The CDR3 extends over 14 amino acids. Germline V gene data show CDR1 as MNHEY and CDR2 as SMNVEV (reference sequence). The DNA for the CDR3 is TGTGCCAGCAGCCGAGGGAGGGGTGGAAACACCATATATTTT. This translates into CASSRGRGGNTIYF.

Here the CDR3 reads CAWRAVSYEQYF. In DNA form, the CDR3 reads TGTGCCTGGAGGGCGGTCTCCTACGAGCAGTACTTC. This chain connects TRBV30 to TRBJ2-7; D is ambiguous. Deletions cut 3 bases from V and 0 bases from J, with 6 bases between. This CDR3 comprises 12 residues. Germline V gene data show CDR1 as GTSNPN and CDR2 as SVGIG (reference sequence).

The chain joins TRBV18 to TRBJ2-7, with D perhaps matching TRBD2 (6 bases). CDR1 KGHSH and CDR2 LQKENI come from the germline V gene. V was trimmed by 1 base and J by 2 bases, leaving 18 bases between them. The CDR3 has 17 amino acids. The CDR3 DNA reads TGTGCCAGCTCACCACGCAGTACAAGCGGGCCCGCCTACGAGCAGTACTTC. Translated: CASSPRSTSGPAYEQYF.

The chain couples TRBV5-5 to TRBJ1-1; 8 nucleotides align to TRBD1. The CDR3 covers 16 residues. V lost 4 bases and J lost 0; bases outside the gene matches: 8. The germline CDR1 and CDR2 sequences are SGHKS and YYEKEE (reference sequence). The CDR3 sequence is CASSRTGLLLNTEAFF. As DNA, the CDR3 is TGTGCCAGCAGCCGGACAGGGCTTCTCCTGAACACTGAAGCTTTCTTT.

The chain employs TRBV2 and TRBJ2-2, with 9 nucleotides matching TRBD1. The CDR3 is made up of 17 amino acids. Germline CDR1 reads SNHLY; CDR2 reads FYNNEI. J gave up 5 bases and V 5 bases, and 12 bases lay outside the gene matches. Written as DNA, the CDR3 is TGTGCCAGCAGTCCGAACGGACAGGGGTTTACGACCGGGGAGCTGTTTTTT. Protein sequence: CASSPNGQGFTTGELFF.

The chain combines TRBV5-1 with TRBJ2-1, with D unclear. V lost 0 bases and J 7 bases, leaving 8 bases between the germline ends. The CDR3 loop spans 13 amino acids. Germline-derived CDR1 and CDR2 are SGHRS and YFSETQ. The CDR3 region has the DNA TGCGCCAGCAGCTTGGCCGGAAGAAATGAGCAGTTCTTC. Its translation is CASSLAGRNEQFF.